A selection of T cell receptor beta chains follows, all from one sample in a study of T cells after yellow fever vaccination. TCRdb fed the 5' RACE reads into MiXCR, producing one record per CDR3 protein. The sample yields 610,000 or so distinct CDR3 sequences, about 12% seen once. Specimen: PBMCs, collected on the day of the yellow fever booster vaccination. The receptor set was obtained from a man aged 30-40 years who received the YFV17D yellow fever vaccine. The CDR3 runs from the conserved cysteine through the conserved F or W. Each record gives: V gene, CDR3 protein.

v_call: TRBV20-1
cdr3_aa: CSAHLAGGSYNEQFF

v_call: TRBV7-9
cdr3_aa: CASSPPSGQSEFF

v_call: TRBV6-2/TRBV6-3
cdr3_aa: CASRLEQGASGYTF

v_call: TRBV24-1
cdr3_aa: CATSGEGGSYNEQFF

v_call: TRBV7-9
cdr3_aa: CASSARQAGGEKLFF

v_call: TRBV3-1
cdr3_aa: CASSRPGLADNEQFF

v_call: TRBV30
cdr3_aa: CAWSRGGRDEQFF

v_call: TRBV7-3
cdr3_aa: CASSRTGYFDEQFF

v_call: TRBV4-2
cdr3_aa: CASSQGPGPQHF

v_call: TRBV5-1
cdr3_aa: CASSIIAGEDTQYF

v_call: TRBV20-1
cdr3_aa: CSAMGYYNEQFF

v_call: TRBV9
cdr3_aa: CASSVGQPNEKLFF

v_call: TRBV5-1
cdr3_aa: CASSPPGSGANVLTF

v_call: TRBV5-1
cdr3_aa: CASSMTGSSYEQYF

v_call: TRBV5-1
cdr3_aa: CASSLAGGNNEQFF

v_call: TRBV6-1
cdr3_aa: CASSDSQGFGPQHF

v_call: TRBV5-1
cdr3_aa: CASSLKGIVSADTQYF

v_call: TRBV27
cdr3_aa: CASSVGRTYEQYF